This is a list of T cell receptor beta chains from one sample in a study of vaccination and CD4 T cells after COVID-19. These receptors lack a known antigen. TCRdb re-called the PCR reads with MiXCR, one entry per CDR3 protein. The sample has approximately 12,000 distinct CDR3 sequences; 45% to 55% are singletons. Material for sequencing was CD4+ T cells from blood, cultured in vitro. Every receptor here comes from a human donor who had recovered from COVID-19. The CDR3 runs from the conserved cysteine through the conserved F or W. Fields, in order: clone size, J gene, V gene, D gene, CDR3 protein, CDR3 DNA. D genes are given only for firm matches. The size entry is marked missing in some rows and otherwise reads once, few, many or a size class.

. | TRBJ1-1 | TRBV18 | . | CASSPGGGGNTEAFF | TGTGCCAGCTCACCGGGCGGAGGGGGAAACACTGAAGCTTTCTTT
. | TRBJ2-7 | TRBV6-1 | . | CASRADLLLVSYEQYF | TGTGCCAGCAGGGCGGACCTCCTACTTGTATCCTACGAGCAGTACTTC
. | TRBJ1-5 | TRBV19 | . | CASSIDAVENSNQPQHF | TGTGCCAGTAGTATAGATGCAGTTGAGAACAGCAATCAGCCCCAGCATTTT
few | TRBJ1-6 | TRBV7-2 | TRBD1 | CASSLKGQGSYNSPLHF | TGTGCCAGCAGCTTAAAGGGACAGGGCTCCTATAATTCACCCCTCCACTTT
. | TRBJ2-1 | TRBV20-1 | . | CSASTQFTTNEQFF | TGCAGTGCTAGTACACAATTTACCACCAATGAGCAGTTCTTC
few | TRBJ1-5 | TRBV10-3 | . | CAISESLRQNSNQPQHF | TGTGCCATCAGTGAGAGCCTTCGACAGAATAGCAATCAGCCCCAGCATTTT
. | TRBJ2-1 | TRBV6-1 | TRBD2 | CASSRTRLSSYNEQFF | TGTGCCAGCAGCAGGACTAGATTAAGCTCCTACAATGAGCAGTTCTTC
. | TRBJ2-3 | TRBV7-9 | . | CASSLVAVLSTDTQYF | TGTGCCAGCAGCTTAGTGGCAGTCCTTAGCACAGATACGCAGTATTTT
. | TRBJ2-3 | TRBV6-1 | . | CASTADSTDTQYF | TGTGCCAGCACCGCGGACAGCACAGATACGCAGTATTTT
. | TRBJ2-2 | TRBV19 | . | CASSMGRGNTGELFF | TGTGCCAGTAGTATGGGCAGGGGAAACACCGGGGAGCTGTTTTTT
. | TRBJ2-7 | TRBV28 | . | CASSSRYQQYF | TGTGCCAGCAGTAGCCGGTACCAGCAGTACTTC
. | TRBJ2-3 | TRBV19 | TRBD2 | CASSIVPSGASTDTQYF | TGTGCCAGTAGTATAGTGCCTAGCGGGGCTAGCACAGATACGCAGTATTTT
. | TRBJ2-7 | TRBV15 | TRBD1 | CATSRDRGPSEQYF | TGTGCCACCAGCCGGGACAGGGGGCCTTCCGAGCAGTACTTC
. | TRBJ1-6 | TRBV28 | . | CASSGRGTQNSPLHF | TGTGCCAGCAGCGGAAGGGGAACTCAAAATTCACCCCTCCACTTT
. | TRBJ1-2 | TRBV6-1 | TRBD1 | CASTPRGAGGNYGYTF | TGTGCCAGTACTCCACGAGGGGCAGGGGGGAACTATGGCTACACCTTC
. | TRBJ2-2 | TRBV4-2 | . | CASSFRVSTGELFF | TGTGCCAGCAGCTTCAGGGTTTCGACCGGGGAGCTGTTTTTT
few | TRBJ2-3 | TRBV6-2/TRBV6-3 | . | CASRGGTDTQYF | TGTGCCAGCAGGGGGGGCACAGATACGCAGTATTTT
. | TRBJ1-6 | TRBV6-2/TRBV6-3 | . | CASSYWGSPLHF | TGTGCCAGCAGTTACTGGGGTTCACCCCTCCACTTT
few | TRBJ1-5 | TRBV4-1 | TRBD1 | CASSQVSPGTGLRGNQPQHF | TGCGCCAGCAGCCAGGTTAGTCCCGGGACAGGGTTGCGCGGCAATCAGCCCCAGCATTTT
. | TRBJ2-3 | TRBV11-2 | TRBD2 | CASSPWTSSTDTQYF | TGTGCCAGCAGCCCCTGGACTAGCAGCACAGATACGCAGTATTTT
. | TRBJ2-1 | TRBV11-2 | . | CASSLGSIGYNEQFF | TGTGCCAGCAGCTTAGGTAGTATCGGCTACAATGAGCAGTTCTTC
few | TRBJ1-1 | TRBV20-1 | . | CSAQLGLGDTEAFF | TGCAGTGCTCAACTAGGGTTGGGGGACACTGAAGCTTTCTTT
. | TRBJ1-1 | TRBV20-1 | TRBD1 | CSAPRQGTNTEAFF | TGCAGTGCCCCGAGACAGGGGACGAACACTGAAGCTTTCTTT
. | TRBJ2-5 | TRBV7-3 | . | CASSQTPQETQYF | TGTGCCAGCAGCCAAACCCCCCAAGAGACCCAGTACTTC
. | TRBJ1-2 | TRBV10-3 | . | CAISETANYGYTF | TGTGCCATCAGTGAGACAGCTAACTATGGCTACACCTTC
. | TRBJ2-5 | TRBV5-4 | . | CASSLEEAQYF | TGTGCCAGCAGCTTGGAAGAGGCCCAGTACTTC
. | TRBJ1-2 | TRBV2 | . | CASSDDGQYGYTF | TGTGCCAGCAGTGACGACGGGCAGTATGGCTACACCTTC
. | TRBJ1-5 | TRBV19 | . | CASSIDHGESNQLQHF | TGTGCCAGTAGTATAGATCACGGGGAAAGCAATCAGCTCCAGCATTTT
. | TRBJ2-7 | TRBV11-2 | . | CASSLVRAMGEQYF | TGTGCCAGCAGCTTAGTGAGGGCCATGGGAGAGCAGTACTTC
few | TRBJ1-6 | TRBV6-5 | TRBD1 | CASSYRQGNSPLHF | TGTGCCAGCAGTTACAGACAGGGGAATTCACCCCTCCACTTT
. | TRBJ1-2 | TRBV20-1 | . | CSATEGETLYGYTF | TGCAGTGCAACGGAGGGGGAAACCTTATATGGCTACACCTTC
few | TRBJ2-3 | TRBV11-2 | TRBD1 | CASSLADRGTDTQYF | TGTGCCAGCAGCTTAGCTGACAGGGGGACAGATACGCAGTATTTT
few | TRBJ1-5 | TRBV20-1 | . | CSARIGLGNSNQPQHF | TGCAGTGCTAGAATCGGGCTGGGGAATAGCAATCAGCCCCAGCATTTT
. | TRBJ2-2 | TRBV6-4 | . | CASSEVSTGELFF | TGTGCCAGCAGTGAGGTTTCCACCGGGGAGCTGTTTTTT
. | TRBJ2-1 | TRBV21-1 | . | CASSKNRDAAINEQFF | TGTGCCAGCAGCAAAAACCGGGACGCCGCGATAAATGAGCAGTTCTTC
once | TRBJ2-1 | TRBV27 | . | CASSSVTKGNEQFF | TGTGCCAGCAGTTCTGTTACGAAGGGCAATGAGCAGTTCTTC
. | TRBJ1-1 | TRBV6-1 | . | CASRGGDLWFTEAFF | TGTGCCAGCAGGGGGGGGGACCTTTGGTTCACTGAAGCTTTCTTT
. | TRBJ2-6 | TRBV28 | . | CASTVSGANVLTF | TGTGCCAGCACCGTCTCTGGGGCCAACGTCCTGACTTTC
. | TRBJ1-2 | TRBV19 | TRBD1 | CAANRGRLDGYTF | TGTGCCGCTAACAGGGGGCGCTTAGATGGCTACACCTTC
few | TRBJ1-1 | TRBV2 | . | CASSRVAGRYTEAFF | TGTGCCAGCAGTAGGGTGGCAGGGAGGTATACTGAAGCTTTCTTT